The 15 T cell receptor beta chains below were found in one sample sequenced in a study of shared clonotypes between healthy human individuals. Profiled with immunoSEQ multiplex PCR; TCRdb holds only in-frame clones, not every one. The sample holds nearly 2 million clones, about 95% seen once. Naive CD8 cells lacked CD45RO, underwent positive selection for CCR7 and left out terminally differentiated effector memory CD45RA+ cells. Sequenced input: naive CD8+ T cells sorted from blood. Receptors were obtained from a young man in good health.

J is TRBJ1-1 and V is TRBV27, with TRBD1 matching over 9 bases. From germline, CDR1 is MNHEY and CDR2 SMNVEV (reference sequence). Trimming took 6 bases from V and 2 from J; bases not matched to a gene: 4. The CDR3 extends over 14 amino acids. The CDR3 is CASSGTGFNTEAFF. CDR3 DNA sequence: TGTGCCAGCAGCGGGACAGGGTTTAACACTGAAGCTTTCTTT.

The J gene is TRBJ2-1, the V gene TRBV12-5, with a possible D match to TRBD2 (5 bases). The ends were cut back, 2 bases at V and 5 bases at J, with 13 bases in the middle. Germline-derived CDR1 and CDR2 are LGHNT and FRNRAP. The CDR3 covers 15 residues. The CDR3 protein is CASGLRRALNNEQFF. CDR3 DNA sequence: TGTGCTAGTGGTTTGCGGCGGGCCTTGAACAATGAGCAGTTCTTC.

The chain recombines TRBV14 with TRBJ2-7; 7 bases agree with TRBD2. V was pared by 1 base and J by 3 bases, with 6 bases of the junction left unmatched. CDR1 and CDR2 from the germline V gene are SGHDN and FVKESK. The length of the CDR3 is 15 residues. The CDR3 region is CASSQGLAVGYEQYF. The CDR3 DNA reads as TGTGCCAGCAGCCAAGGTCTAGCGGTCGGCTACGAGCAGTACTTC.

In DNA, the CDR3 is TGCGCCAGCAGTTTCGCGACAGGGCAAGAGACCCAGTACTTC. The encoded protein is CASSFATGQETQYF. The chain is built from TRBV4-1 and TRBJ2-5; the match to TRBD1 covers 7 bases. The CDR3 loop spans 14 amino acids. The germline CDR1 and CDR2 sequences are MGHRA and YSYEKL. V trimming: 6 bases; J trimming: 2 bases; junction bases outside the gene matches: 6.

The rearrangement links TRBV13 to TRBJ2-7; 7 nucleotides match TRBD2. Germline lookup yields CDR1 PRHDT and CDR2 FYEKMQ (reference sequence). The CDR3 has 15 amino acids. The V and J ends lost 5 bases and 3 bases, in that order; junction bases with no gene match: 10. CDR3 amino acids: CASSPAGEAHYEQYF. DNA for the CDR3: TGTGCCAGCAGCCCGGCGGGGGAAGCCCACTACGAGCAGTACTTC.

The CDR3 here is CASTDTGGYNEQFF. For the CDR3, the DNA is TGTGCCAGCACAGATACAGGGGGTTACAATGAGCAGTTCTTC. The rearrangement links TRBV27 to TRBJ2-1; 8 bases are shared with TRBD1. The V and J ends lost 7 bases and 4 bases, in that order; junction bases with no gene match: 6. The CDR3 runs to 14 residues. In germline, CDR1 is MNHEY, CDR2 SMNVEV (reference sequence).

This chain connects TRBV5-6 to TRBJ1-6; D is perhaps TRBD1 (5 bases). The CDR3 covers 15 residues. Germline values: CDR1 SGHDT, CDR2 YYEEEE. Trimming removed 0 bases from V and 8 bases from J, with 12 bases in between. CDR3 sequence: CASSLEGRWDSPLHF. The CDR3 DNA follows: TGTGCCAGCAGCTTGGAGGGGCGGTGGGATTCACCCCTCCACTTT.

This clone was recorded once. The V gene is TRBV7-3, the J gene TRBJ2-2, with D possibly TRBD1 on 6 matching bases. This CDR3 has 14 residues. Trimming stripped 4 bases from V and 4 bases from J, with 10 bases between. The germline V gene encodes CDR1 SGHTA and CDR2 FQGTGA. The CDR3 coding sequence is TGTGCCAGCAGCTCTTCAGGGGTCACCGGGGAGCTGTTTTTT. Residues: CASSSSGVTGELFF. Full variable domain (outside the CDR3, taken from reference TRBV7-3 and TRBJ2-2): GAGVSQTPSNKVTEKGKYVELRCDPISGHTALYWYRQSLGQGPEFLIYFQGTGAADDSGLPNDRFFAVRPEGSVSTLKIQRTERGDSAVYLCASSSSGVTGELFFGEGSRLTVL.

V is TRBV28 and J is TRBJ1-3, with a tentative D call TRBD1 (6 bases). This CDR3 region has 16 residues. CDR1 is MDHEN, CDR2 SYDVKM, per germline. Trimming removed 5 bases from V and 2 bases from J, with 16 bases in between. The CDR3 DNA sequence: TGTGCCAGCAGTCCGGGCCGGGACACCCCTGGAAACACCATATATTTT. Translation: CASSPGRDTPGNTIYF.

This CDR3 is CASSQDQRETQYF. In DNA, the CDR3 is TGCGCCAGCAGCCAAGATCAGCGAGAGACCCAGTACTTC. V usage is TRBV4-1 and J usage is TRBJ2-5; D gene ambiguous. The V gene's germline CDR1 is MGHRA and CDR2 YSYEKL. The CDR3 loop spans 13 amino acids. Deletions cut 0 bases from V and 4 bases from J, with 6 bases between.

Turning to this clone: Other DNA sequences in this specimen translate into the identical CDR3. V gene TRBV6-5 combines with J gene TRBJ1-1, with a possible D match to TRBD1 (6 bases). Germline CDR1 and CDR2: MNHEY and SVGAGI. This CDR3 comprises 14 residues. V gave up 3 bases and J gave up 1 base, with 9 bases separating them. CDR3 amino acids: CASSYTGKNTEAFF. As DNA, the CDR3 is TGTGCCAGCAGTTATACAGGGAAGAACACTGAAGCTTTCTTT.

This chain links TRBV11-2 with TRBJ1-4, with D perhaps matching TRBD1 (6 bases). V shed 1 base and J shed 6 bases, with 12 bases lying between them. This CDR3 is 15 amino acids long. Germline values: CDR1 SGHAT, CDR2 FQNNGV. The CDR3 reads CASSLGTEADEKLFF. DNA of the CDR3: TGTGCCAGCAGCTTAGGGACAGAGGCTGATGAAAAACTGTTTTTT.

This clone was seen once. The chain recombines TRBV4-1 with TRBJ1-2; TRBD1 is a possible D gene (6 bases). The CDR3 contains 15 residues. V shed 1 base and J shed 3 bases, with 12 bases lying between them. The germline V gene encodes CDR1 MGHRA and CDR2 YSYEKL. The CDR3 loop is CASSQAQGRDYGYTF. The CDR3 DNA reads TGCGCCAGCAGCCAAGCGCAGGGGAGAGACTATGGCTACACCTTC.

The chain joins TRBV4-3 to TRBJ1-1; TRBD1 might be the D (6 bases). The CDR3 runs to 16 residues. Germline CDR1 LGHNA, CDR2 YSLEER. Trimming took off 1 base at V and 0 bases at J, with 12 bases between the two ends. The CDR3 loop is CASSQGRGAMNTEAFF. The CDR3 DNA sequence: TGCGCCAGCAGCCAAGGACGGGGGGCCATGAACACTGAAGCTTTCTTT.

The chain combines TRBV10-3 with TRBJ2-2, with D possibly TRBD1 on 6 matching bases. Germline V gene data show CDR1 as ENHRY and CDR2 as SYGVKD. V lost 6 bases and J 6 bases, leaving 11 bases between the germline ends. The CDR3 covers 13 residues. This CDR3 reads CAIRGDRSGELFF. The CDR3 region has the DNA TGTGCCATCAGGGGAGACAGGTCCGGGGAGCTGTTTTTT.